These 5 T cell receptor beta chains originate from one sample sequenced in a study of cytomegalovirus exposure and HLA in healthy donors. The PCR used 60 Vbeta and 13 Jbeta primers. Sequencing was performed with immunoSEQ multiplex PCR; in TCRdb, only in-frame clones are kept and a portion is missing. The sample yields about 130,000 clones, roughly 79% seen once. Sequenced input: PBMCs. Receptors were obtained from a man aged 30-40 years in good health and CMV-seronegative.

The V call is TRBV11-3, the J call TRBJ2-1, with D hard to call. CDR3 size: 11 residues. The V end was cut by 6 bases, the J end by 5 bases, with 5 bases between. Germline CDR1 reads SGHNT; CDR2 reads YENEEA. The DNA for the CDR3 is TGTGCCAGCAGTGTAAACAATGAGCAGTTCTTC. It yields the protein CASSVNNEQFF.

The V gene is TRBV5-8, the J gene TRBJ2-2; D might be TRBD2 (5 bases). This CDR3 spans 13 amino acids. Looked up from germline, CDR1 is SGHTS and CDR2 is YDEGEE. Trimming left V 3 bases short and J 7 bases short, with 10 bases between. CDR3 bases: TGTGCCAGCAGCTCTAGCTTTGGCGGGGAGCTGTTTTTT. The encoded protein is CASSSSFGGELFF. The variable domain in full, completed from reference TRBV5-8 and TRBJ2-2, reads EAGVTQSPTHLIKTRGQQATLRCSPISGHTSVYWYQQALGLGLQFLLWYDEGEERNRGNFPPRFSGRQFPNYSSELNVNALELEDSALYLCASSSSFGGELFFGEGSRLTVL.

The chain carries TRBV6-5 and TRBJ1-1; 7 bases align to TRBD1. Looked up from germline, CDR1 is MNHEY and CDR2 is SVGAGI. V was pared by 7 bases and J by 1 base, with 9 bases of the junction left unmatched. CDR3 size: 15 residues. The CDR3 sequence is CASKTQGVPNTEAFF. CDR3 nucleotides: TGTGCCAGCAAAACGCAGGGGGTACCGAACACTGAAGCTTTCTTT.

The V call is TRBV28, the J call TRBJ2-1; 9 nucleotides agree with TRBD2. V lost 5 bases and J lost 3; bases outside the gene matches: 11. Germline CDR1 is MDHEN and CDR2 is SYDVKM. This CDR3 comprises 17 residues. The CDR3 protein is CASSISGGSPNYNEQFF. DNA for the CDR3: TGTGCCAGCAGTATAAGCGGGGGGAGTCCTAACTACAATGAGCAGTTCTTC.

This chain joins TRBV6-1 and TRBJ1-5; TRBD1 aligns across 7 bases. The germline CDR1 and CDR2 sequences are MNHNS and SASEGT. Trimming took 3 bases from V and 6 from J; bases not matched to a gene: 5. This CDR3 is built from 14 residues. The CDR3 reads CASSETGISQPQHF. The CDR3 coding sequence is TGTGCCAGCAGTGAGACAGGGATAAGTCAGCCCCAGCATTTT.